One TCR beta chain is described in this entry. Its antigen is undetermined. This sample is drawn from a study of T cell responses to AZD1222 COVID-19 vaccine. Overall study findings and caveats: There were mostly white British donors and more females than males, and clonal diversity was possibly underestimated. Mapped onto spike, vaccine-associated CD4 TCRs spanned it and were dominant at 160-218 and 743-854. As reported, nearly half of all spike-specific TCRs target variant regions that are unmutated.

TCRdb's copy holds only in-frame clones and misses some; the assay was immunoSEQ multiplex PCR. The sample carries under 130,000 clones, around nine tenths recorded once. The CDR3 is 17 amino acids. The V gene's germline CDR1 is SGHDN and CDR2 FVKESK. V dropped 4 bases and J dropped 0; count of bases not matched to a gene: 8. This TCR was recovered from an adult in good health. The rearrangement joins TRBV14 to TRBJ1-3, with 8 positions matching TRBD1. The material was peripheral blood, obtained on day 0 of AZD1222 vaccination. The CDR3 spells CASSLTGGPLSGNTIYF. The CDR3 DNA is TGTGCCAGCAGCCTAACAGGGGGGCCGCTCTCTGGAAACACCATATATTTT.